Listed below are T cell receptor beta chains from one sample, sequenced in a study of blood T cell repertoires in COVID-19. Assay used: immunoSEQ multiplex PCR; TCRdb lists only in-frame clones, some missing. In the table there are approximately 470,000 clones, about nine tenths of which are singletons. Specimen: PBMCs or T cells enriched from blood (not recorded which). These receptors all stem from a woman aged 18-30 years who had recovered from COVID-19. Both conserved end residues are part of each CDR3. The order of the fields is J gene, CDR3 length, V gene, CDR3 protein.

J gene: TRBJ2-1
CDR3 length: 12
V gene: TRBV4-1
CDR3 protein: CASSLPWGDKFF

J gene: TRBJ1-4
CDR3 length: 15
V gene: TRBV6-2/TRBV6-3
CDR3 protein: CASSYAGETNEKLFF

J gene: TRBJ1-2
CDR3 length: 17
V gene: TRBV7-2
CDR3 protein: CASSTRESRQVPYGYTF

J gene: TRBJ2-3
CDR3 length: 15
V gene: TRBV5-4
CDR3 protein: CASRGGTSGADTQYF

J gene: TRBJ1-2
CDR3 length: 15
V gene: TRBV19
CDR3 protein: CATQGTGTENYGYTF

J gene: TRBJ1-2
CDR3 length: 13
V gene: TRBV2
CDR3 protein: CASSEIRVYGYTF

J gene: TRBJ1-4
CDR3 length: 14
V gene: TRBV7-2
CDR3 protein: CASSFQGAGEKLFF

J gene: TRBJ2-3
CDR3 length: 17
V gene: TRBV3-1/TRBV3-2
CDR3 protein: CASSLHEWDRVGDTQYF

J gene: TRBJ2-5
CDR3 length: 15
V gene: TRBV11-2
CDR3 protein: CASAASPGVQETQYF

J gene: TRBJ2-1
CDR3 length: 18
V gene: TRBV5-5
CDR3 protein: CASSVRIFLGGAGNEQFF

J gene: TRBJ1-1
CDR3 length: 13
V gene: TRBV29-1
CDR3 protein: CSVALQMNTEAFF

J gene: TRBJ1-1
CDR3 length: 14
V gene: TRBV6-6
CDR3 protein: CAMRQGRMNTEAFF

J gene: TRBJ1-6
CDR3 length: 16
V gene: TRBV5-1
CDR3 protein: CASSLGQGASNSPLHF

J gene: TRBJ1-1
CDR3 length: 11
V gene: TRBV28
CDR3 protein: CASGYRIEAFF

J gene: TRBJ2-3
CDR3 length: 16
V gene: TRBV9
CDR3 protein: CASSVAGDYITDTQYF

J gene: TRBJ2-3
CDR3 length: 14
V gene: TRBV6-2/TRBV6-3
CDR3 protein: CASSFDRVSDTQYF

J gene: TRBJ1-2
CDR3 length: 14
V gene: TRBV14
CDR3 protein: CASSQAGFNYGYTF

J gene: TRBJ2-7
CDR3 length: 16
V gene: TRBV7-2
CDR3 protein: CASSLAAGGAFYEQYF

J gene: TRBJ1-2
CDR3 length: 15
V gene: TRBV19
CDR3 protein: CASSQRGQGRYGYTF

J gene: TRBJ1-5
CDR3 length: 17
V gene: TRBV5-1
CDR3 protein: CASSLMGQGHSNQPQHF

J gene: TRBJ2-7
CDR3 length: 14
V gene: TRBV9
CDR3 protein: CASSVGGGPYEQYF

J gene: TRBJ1-2
CDR3 length: 11
V gene: TRBV29-1
CDR3 protein: CSVGAEEGYTF

J gene: TRBJ2-7
CDR3 length: 14
V gene: TRBV5-1
CDR3 protein: CASSSRGQVYEQYF

J gene: TRBJ1-3
CDR3 length: 14
V gene: TRBV2
CDR3 protein: CASSQTDSGNTIYF

J gene: TRBJ1-5
CDR3 length: 15
V gene: TRBV28
CDR3 protein: CASSSLAGVDQPQHF

J gene: TRBJ2-5
CDR3 length: 15
V gene: TRBV12-2
CDR3 protein: CASRFTGTGSETQYF